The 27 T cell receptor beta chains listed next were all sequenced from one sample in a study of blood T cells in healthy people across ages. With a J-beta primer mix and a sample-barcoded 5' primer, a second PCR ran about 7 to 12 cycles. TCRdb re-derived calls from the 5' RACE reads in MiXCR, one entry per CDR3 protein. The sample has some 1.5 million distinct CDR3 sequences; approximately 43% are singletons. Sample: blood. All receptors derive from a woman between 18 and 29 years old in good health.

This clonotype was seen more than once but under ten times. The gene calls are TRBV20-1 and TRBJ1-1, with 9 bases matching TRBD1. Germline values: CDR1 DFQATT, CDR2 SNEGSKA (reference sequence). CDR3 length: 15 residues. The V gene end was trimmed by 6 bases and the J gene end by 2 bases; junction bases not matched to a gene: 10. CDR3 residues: CSASTGGLFNTEAFF. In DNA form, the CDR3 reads TGCAGTGCGAGTACAGGGGGCCTCTTTAACACTGAAGCTTTCTTT.

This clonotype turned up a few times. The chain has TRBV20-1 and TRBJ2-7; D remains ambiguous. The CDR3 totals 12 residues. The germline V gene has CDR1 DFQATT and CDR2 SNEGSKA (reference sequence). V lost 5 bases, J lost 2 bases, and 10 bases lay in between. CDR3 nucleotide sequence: TGCAGTGCTGCAGACGGCACCTACGAGCAGTACTTC. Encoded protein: CSAADGTYEQYF.

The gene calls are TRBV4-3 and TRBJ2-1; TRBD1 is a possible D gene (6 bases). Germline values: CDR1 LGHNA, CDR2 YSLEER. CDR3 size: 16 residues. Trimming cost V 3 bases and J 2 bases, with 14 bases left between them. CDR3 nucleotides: TGCGCCAGCAGCCAGGAATTCCGGACAGCCTACAATGAGCAGTTCTTC. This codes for CASSQEFRTAYNEQFF.

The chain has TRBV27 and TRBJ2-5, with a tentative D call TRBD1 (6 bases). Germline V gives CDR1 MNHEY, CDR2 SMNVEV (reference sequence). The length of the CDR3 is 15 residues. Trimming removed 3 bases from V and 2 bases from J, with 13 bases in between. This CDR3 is CASSFLGTLQETQYF. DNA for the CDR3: TGTGCCAGCAGTTTCCTGGGGACATTGCAAGAGACCCAGTACTTC.

The CDR3 DNA reads as TGTGCCAGCGACCTTTACCTCGGGAACACAGATACGCAGTATTTT. Amino acids: CASDLYLGNTDTQYF. V is TRBV5-5 and J is TRBJ2-3; D is perhaps TRBD2 (5 bases). In germline, CDR1 is SGHKS, CDR2 YYEKEE (reference sequence). V lost 7 bases, J lost 2 bases, and 17 bases lay in between. CDR3 length equals 15 residues.

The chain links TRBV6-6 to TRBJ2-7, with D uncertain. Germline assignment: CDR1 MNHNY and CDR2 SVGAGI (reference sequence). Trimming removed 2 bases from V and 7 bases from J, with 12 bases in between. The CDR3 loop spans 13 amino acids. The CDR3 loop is CASSYLNYNEQYF. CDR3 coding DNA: TGTGCCAGCAGTTACCTCAACTACAATGAGCAGTACTTC.

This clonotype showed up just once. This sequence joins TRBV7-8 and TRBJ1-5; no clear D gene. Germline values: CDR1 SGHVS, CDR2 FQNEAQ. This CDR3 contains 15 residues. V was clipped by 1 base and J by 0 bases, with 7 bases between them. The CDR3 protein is CASSLGRVSNQPQHF. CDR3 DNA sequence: TGTGCCAGCAGCTTAGGACGTGTTAGCAATCAGCCCCAGCATTTT.

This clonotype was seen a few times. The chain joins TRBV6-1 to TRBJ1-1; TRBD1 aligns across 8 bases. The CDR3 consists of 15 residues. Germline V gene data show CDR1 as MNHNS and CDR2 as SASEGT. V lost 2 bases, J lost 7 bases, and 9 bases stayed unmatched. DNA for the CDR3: TGTGCCAGCAGTGAAATCCGGCAGGGGGCCAGTGAAGCTTTCTTT. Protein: CASSEIRQGASEAFF.

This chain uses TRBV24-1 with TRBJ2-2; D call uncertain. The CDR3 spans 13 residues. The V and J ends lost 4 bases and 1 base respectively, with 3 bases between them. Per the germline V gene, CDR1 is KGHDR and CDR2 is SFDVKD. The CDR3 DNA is TGTGCCACCAGTGACCGGAACACCGGGGAGCTGTTTTTT. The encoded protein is CATSDRNTGELFF.

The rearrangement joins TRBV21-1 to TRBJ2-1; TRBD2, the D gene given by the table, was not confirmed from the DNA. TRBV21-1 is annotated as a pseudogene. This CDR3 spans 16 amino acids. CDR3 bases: TGTGCCAGCAGCAACAATCTGGCGGGAGGAGCGAATGAGCAGTTCTTC. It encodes CASSNNLAGGANEQFF.

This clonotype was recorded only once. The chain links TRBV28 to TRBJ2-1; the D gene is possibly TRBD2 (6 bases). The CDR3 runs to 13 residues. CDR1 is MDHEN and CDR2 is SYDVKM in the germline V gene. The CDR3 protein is CAEVGGNDNEQFF. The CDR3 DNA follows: TGTGCAGAGGTGGGAGGCAACGACAATGAGCAGTTCTTC.

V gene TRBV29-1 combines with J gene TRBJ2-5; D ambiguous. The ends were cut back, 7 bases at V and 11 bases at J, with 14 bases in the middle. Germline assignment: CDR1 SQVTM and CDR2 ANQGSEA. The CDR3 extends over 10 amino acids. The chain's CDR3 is CSAVVYEQYF. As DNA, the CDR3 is TGCAGCGCCGTAGTCTATGAGCAGTACTTC.

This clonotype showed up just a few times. Here the CDR3 DNA reads TGTGCCAGCAGTTTCTTCGGGATTTACGAGCAGTACTTC. Protein: CASSFFGIYEQYF. The chain has TRBV28 and TRBJ2-7; possible D gene TRBD2, 5 bases. V lost 3 bases and J 4 bases, leaving 10 bases between the germline ends. The CDR3 contains 13 residues. Per germline, CDR1 MDHEN and CDR2 SYDVKM.

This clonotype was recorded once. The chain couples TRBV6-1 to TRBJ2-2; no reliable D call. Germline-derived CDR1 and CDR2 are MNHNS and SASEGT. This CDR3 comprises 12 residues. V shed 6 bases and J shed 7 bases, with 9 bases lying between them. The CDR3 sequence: CASRWFGGELFF. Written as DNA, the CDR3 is TGTGCCAGCAGGTGGTTCGGCGGGGAGCTGTTTTTT.

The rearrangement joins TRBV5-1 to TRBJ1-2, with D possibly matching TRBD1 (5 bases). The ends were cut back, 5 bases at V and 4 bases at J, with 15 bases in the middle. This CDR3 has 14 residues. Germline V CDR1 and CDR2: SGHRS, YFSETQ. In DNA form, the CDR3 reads TGCGCCAGCAGATCCCAGGGTTCGATCTATGGCTACACCTTC. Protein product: CASRSQGSIYGYTF.

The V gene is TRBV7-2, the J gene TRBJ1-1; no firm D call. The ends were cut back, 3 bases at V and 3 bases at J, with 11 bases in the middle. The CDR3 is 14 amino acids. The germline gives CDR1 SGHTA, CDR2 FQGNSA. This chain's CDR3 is CASSFIGRDTEAFF. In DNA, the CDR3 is TGTGCCAGCAGCTTCATTGGAAGGGACACTGAAGCTTTCTTT.

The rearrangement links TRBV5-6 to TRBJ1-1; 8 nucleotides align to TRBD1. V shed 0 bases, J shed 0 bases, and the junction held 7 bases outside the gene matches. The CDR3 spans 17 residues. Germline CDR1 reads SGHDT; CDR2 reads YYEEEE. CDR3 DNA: TGTGCCAGCAGCTTGGAGGACAGGGTCCCCATGAACACTGAAGCTTTCTTT. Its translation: CASSLEDRVPMNTEAFF.

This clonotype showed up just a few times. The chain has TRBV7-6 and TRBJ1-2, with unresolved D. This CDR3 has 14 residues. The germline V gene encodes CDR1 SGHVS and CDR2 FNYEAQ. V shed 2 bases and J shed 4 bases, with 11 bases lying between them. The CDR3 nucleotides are TGTGCCAGCAGCTTATTCCCTAGTGGCTATGGCTACACCTTC. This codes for CASSLFPSGYGYTF.

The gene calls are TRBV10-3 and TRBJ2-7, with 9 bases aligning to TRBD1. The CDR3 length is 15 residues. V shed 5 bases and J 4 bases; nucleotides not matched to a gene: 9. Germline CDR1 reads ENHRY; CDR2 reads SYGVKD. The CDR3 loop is CAISFSGTGNYEQYF. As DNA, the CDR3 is TGTGCCATCAGTTTCTCCGGGACAGGGAATTACGAGCAGTACTTC.

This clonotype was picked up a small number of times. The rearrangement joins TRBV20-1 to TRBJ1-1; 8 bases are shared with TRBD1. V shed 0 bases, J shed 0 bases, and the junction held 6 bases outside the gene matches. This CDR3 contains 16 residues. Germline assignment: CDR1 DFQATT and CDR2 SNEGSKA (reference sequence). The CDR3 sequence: CSARDSRQGLNTEAFF. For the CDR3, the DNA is TGCAGTGCTAGAGATAGCCGACAGGGGTTGAACACTGAAGCTTTCTTT.

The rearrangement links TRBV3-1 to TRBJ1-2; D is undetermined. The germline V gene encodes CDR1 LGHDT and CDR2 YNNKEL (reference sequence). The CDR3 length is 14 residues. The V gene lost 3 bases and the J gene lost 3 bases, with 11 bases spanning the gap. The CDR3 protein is CASSQEGYHYGYTF. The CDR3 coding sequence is TGTGCCAGCAGCCAGGAGGGATATCACTATGGCTACACCTTC.

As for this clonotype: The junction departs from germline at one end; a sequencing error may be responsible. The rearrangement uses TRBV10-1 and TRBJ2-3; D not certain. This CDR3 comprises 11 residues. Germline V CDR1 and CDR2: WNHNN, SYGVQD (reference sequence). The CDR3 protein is CASSDGYTRYF. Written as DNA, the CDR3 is TGCGCCAGCAGTGATGGCTATACGCGGTATTTT.

CDR3 nucleotides: TGCAGTGCTAGAGTGGGACAAGTTAACTATGGCTACACCTTC. Protein: CSARVGQVNYGYTF. This chain links TRBV20-1 with TRBJ1-2; D might be TRBD1 (6 bases). V was trimmed by 1 base and J by 1 base, leaving 10 bases between them. This CDR3 spans 14 amino acids. Per germline, CDR1 DFQATT and CDR2 SNEGSKA (reference sequence).

CDR3 residues: CSVEGTGRLPYEQYF. CDR3 sequence (DNA): TGCAGCGTTGAAGGGACAGGGCGGTTACCCTACGAGCAGTACTTC. This chain uses TRBV29-1 with TRBJ2-7; TRBD1 matches 8 bases. Germline V gives CDR1 SQVTM, CDR2 ANQGSEA. J lost 2 bases, V lost 1 base, and 7 bases had no gene match. The CDR3 loop spans 15 amino acids.

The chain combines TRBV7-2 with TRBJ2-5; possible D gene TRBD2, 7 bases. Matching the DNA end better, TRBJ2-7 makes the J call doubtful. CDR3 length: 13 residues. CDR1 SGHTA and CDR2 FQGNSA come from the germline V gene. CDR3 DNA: TGTGCCAGCAGCTGGAGGGGGGGTAACGAGCAGTACTTC. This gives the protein CASSWRGGNEQYF.

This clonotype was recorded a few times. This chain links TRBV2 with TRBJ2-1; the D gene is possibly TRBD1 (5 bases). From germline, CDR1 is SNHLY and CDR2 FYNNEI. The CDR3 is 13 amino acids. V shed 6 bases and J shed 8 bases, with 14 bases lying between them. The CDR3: CASSPETVDEQFF. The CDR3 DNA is TGTGCCAGCAGCCCCGAGACAGTTGATGAGCAGTTCTTC.

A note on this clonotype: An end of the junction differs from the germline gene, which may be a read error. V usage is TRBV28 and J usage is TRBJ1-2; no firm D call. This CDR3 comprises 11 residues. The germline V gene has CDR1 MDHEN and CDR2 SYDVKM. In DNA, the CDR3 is TGTGCCAGCACAGAGGGCTATGACTACACCTTC. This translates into CASTEGYDYTF.